Listed below are T cell receptor beta chains from one sample, sequenced in a study of T-cell reconstitution after alpha-beta-depleted transplantation in children. MiXCR, run by TCRdb on the PCR reads, gives a single entry per CDR3 protein. The sample yields around 360,000 distinct CDR3 sequences, over 9% seen once. Sequencing used PBMCs from the stem cell graft donor, obtained from the stem cell graft. The receptors stem from a human donor who donated a stem cell graft to a child with acute lymphoblastic leukemia. CDR3s include the opening cysteine and the closing phenylalanine or tryptophan. The order of the fields is CDR3 protein, CDR3 DNA, D gene, clone size, V gene, J gene. The D gene is left open where the match is weak. For some rows the clone size is stated as once, few or many, or as a class when expanded; others skip it.

CASSGSSGGNQETQYF,TGCGCCAGCAGCGGGTCGAGCGGGGGAAATCAAGAGACCCAGTACTTC,TRBD2,many,TRBV5-1,TRBJ2-5
CSVESGADTQYF,TGCAGCGTTGAATCCGGGGCGGATACGCAGTATTTT,-,few,TRBV29-1,TRBJ2-3
CASGRPGAYNEQFF,TGTGCCAGCGGCCGCCCCGGGGCCTACAATGAGCAGTTCTTC,-,-,TRBV6-2/TRBV6-3,TRBJ2-1
CASSFGQRSTDTQYF,TGCGCCAGCAGCTTCGGCCAGCGGTCCACAGATACGCAGTATTTT,-,few,TRBV5-1,TRBJ2-3
CASSLWQNTEAFF,TGTGCCAGCAGCTTATGGCAGAACACTGAAGCTTTCTTT,-,few,TRBV7-2,TRBJ1-1
CASSSAVDDDKGIGKLFF,TGTGCCAGCAGCTCGGCGGTGGACGATGATAAGGGGATCGGAAAACTGTTTTTT,-,-,TRBV21-1,TRBJ1-4
CASSPDLSTTRYEQYF,TGTGCCAGCAGCCCAGACCTGTCTACCACCCGCTACGAGCAGTACTTC,-,-,TRBV7-8,TRBJ2-7
CAGVPRQPTDLSGNTIYF,TGTGCCGGGGTGCCGAGACAACCAACCGACCTCTCTGGAAACACCATATATTTT,-,few,TRBV27,TRBJ1-3
CASSGDYNEQFF,TGTGCCAGCAGTGGGGACTACAATGAGCAGTTCTTC,-,many,TRBV12-3/TRBV12-4,TRBJ2-1
CATSEGPQVQPQHF,TGTGCCACCAGTGAGGGGCCGCAGGTTCAGCCCCAGCATTTT,-,-,TRBV24-1,TRBJ1-5
CASSSTGGGEQFF,TGTGCCAGCAGCTCAACAGGGGGAGGTGAGCAGTTCTTC,TRBD1,many,TRBV7-9,TRBJ2-1
CAISELGASSYNEQFF,TGTGCCATCAGTGAATTGGGCGCAAGCTCCTACAATGAGCAGTTCTTC,-,-,TRBV10-3,TRBJ2-1
CASSLVPGDAEQYF,TGCGCCAGCAGCTTGGTTCCAGGGGACGCCGAGCAGTACTTC,-,-,TRBV5-1,TRBJ2-7
CASSPGQGALYGYTF,TGTGCCAGCAGCCCGGGACAGGGGGCTCTCTATGGCTACACCTTC,TRBD1,-,TRBV27,TRBJ1-2
CASSIGRGYTF,TGTGCCAGCAGTATTGGGAGAGGCTACACCTTC,-,many,TRBV12-3/TRBV12-4,TRBJ1-2
CASSLGQGNIQYF,TGTGCCAGCAGCCTGGGACAGGGCAACATTCAGTACTTC,TRBD1,many,TRBV7-9,TRBJ2-4
CASNFGDRLRDEQFF,TGTGCCAGCAATTTCGGGGACCGACTTCGGGATGAGCAGTTCTTC,-,few,TRBV7-2,TRBJ2-1
CRASGGALNYGYTF,TGCAGGGCTTCAGGGGGGGCGCTGAACTATGGCTACACCTTC,TRBD1,many,TRBV20-1,TRBJ1-2
CASSYSSGLAGVREQYF,TGTGCCAGCAGTTATTCCTCCGGACTAGCGGGAGTTCGGGAGCAGTACTTC,TRBD2,few,TRBV6-5,TRBJ2-7
CASSFPGTVPGELFF,TGTGCCAGCAGCTTTCCAGGGACGGTTCCCGGGGAGCTGTTTTTT,-,-,TRBV11-2,TRBJ2-2
CASSPRAPNYKKLFF,TGTGCCAGCAGCCCTAGGGCCCCGAACTACAAAAAACTGTTTTTT,-,few,TRBV7-9,TRBJ1-4
CAISGGTGPDPYNEQFF,TGTGCCATCAGTGGGGGGACAGGCCCCGACCCCTACAATGAGCAGTTCTTC,TRBD1,few,TRBV10-3,TRBJ2-1
CASSETSGDNEQFF,TGTGCCAGCAGTGAGACCTCTGGCGACAATGAGCAGTTCTTC,-,-,TRBV6-1,TRBJ2-1
CATRDRRPWNQPQHF,TGTGCCACCAGGGACAGGCGCCCTTGGAATCAGCCCCAGCATTTT,TRBD1,few,TRBV10-3,TRBJ1-5
CSASVQGPITEAFF,TGCAGTGCTAGTGTACAGGGGCCGATCACTGAAGCTTTCTTT,TRBD1,-,TRBV20-1,TRBJ1-1
CASSQTSGDVNEQFF,TGCGCCAGCAGCCAAACTAGCGGAGACGTCAATGAGCAGTTCTTC,TRBD2,-,TRBV5-1,TRBJ2-1
CASKNTGTGGTEQFF,TGTGCCAGCAAGAATACCGGGACAGGGGGTACTGAGCAGTTCTTC,TRBD1,few,TRBV25-1,TRBJ2-1
CATTGTGANVLTF,TGTGCCACCACAGGGACTGGGGCCAACGTCCTGACTTTC,-,-,TRBV10-3,TRBJ2-6